This TCR beta chain originates from a study of cytomegalovirus exposure and HLA in healthy donors. The CDR3 has 13 amino acids. With 5 bases clipped from V and 7 bases from J, the junction kept 10 bases outside the gene matches. The germline gives CDR1 SQVTM, CDR2 ANQGSEA. The study ran its PCR with 60 Vbeta and 13 Jbeta primers. Clones were read by immunoSEQ multiplex PCR, and TCRdb kept only the in-frame ones, dropping some. The table has fewer than 250,000 clones, roughly nine tenths seen once. The specimen was PBMCs. This receptor was taken from a boy between 2 and 10 years old in good health and CMV-seronegative. The chain employs TRBV29-1 and TRBJ1-1; 7 bases agree with TRBD1. CDR3 coding DNA: TGCAGCGTTCTCTCGTCACAGGGGCGTGAAGCTTTCTTT. Its translation: CSVLSSQGREAFF. The full variable domain, with the rest looked up from reference TRBV29-1 and TRBJ1-1, is SAVISQKPSRDICQRGTSLTIQCQVDSQVTMMFWYRQQPGQSLTLIATANQGSEATYESGFVIDKFPISRPNLTFSTLTVSNMSPEDSSIYLCSVLSSQGREAFFGQGTRLTVV.